The entry that follows covers one T cell receptor beta chain sequence. Patients of the Seattle cohort, enrolled during active infection, were followed longitudinally. The data stem from a study of blood T cell repertoires in COVID-19. Germline V gene lookup returns CDR1 MDHEN and CDR2 SYDVKM. The CDR3 has 13 residues. V lost 7 bases to trimming and J lost 6 bases, with 13 bases between them. The assay was immunoSEQ multiplex PCR, and TCRdb's table has in-frame clones only and misses some. The data hold about 340,000 clones, with roughly 86% observed a single time. The TCR was taken from a woman in her 70s with COVID-19, enrolled during active disease. Sequenced sample: peripheral blood. J is TRBJ1-5 and V is TRBV28; tentatively, D is TRBD1 (6 bases). CDR3 sequence: CASITGLSQPQHF. The CDR3 DNA sequence: TGTGCCAGCATTACAGGGCTGTCTCAGCCCCAGCATTTT.